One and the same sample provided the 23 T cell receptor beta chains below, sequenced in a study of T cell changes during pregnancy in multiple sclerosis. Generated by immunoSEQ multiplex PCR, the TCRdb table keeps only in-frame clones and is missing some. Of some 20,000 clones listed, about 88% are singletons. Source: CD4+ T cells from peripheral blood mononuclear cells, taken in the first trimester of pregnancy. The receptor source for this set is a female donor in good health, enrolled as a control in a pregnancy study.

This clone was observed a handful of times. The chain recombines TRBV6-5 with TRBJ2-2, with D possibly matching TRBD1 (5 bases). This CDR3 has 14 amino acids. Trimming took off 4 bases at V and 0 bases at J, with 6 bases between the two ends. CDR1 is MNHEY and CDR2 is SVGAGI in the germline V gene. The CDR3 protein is CASSSTANTGELFF. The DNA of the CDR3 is TGTGCCAGCAGTTCGACAGCGAACACCGGGGAGCTGTTTTTT.

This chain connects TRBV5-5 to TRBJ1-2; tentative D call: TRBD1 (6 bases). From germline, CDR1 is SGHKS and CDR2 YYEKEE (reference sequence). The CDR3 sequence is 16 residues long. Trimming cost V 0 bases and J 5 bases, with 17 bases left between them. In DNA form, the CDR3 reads TGTGCCAGCAGCTTGGTTCGACAGGCCCGCTTATATGGCTACACCTTC. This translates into CASSLVRQARLYGYTF.

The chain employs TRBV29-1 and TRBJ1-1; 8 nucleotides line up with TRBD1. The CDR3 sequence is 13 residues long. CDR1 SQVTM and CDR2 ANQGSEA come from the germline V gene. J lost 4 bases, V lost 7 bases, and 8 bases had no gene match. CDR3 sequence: CSDWAGGGTEAFF. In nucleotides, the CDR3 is TGCAGCGACTGGGCAGGGGGCGGCACTGAAGCTTTCTTT.

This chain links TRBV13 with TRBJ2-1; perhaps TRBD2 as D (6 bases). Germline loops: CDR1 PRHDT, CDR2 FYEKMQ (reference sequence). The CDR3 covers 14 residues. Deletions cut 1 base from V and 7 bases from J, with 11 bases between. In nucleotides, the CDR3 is TGTGCCAGCAGCTTAGAGGTAGCGGTTAATGAGCAGTTCTTC. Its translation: CASSLEVAVNEQFF.

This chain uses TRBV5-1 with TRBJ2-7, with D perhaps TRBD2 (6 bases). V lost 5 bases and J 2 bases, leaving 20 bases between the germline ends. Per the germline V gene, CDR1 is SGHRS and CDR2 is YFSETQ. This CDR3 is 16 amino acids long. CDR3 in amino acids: CASRASGGTGAYEQYF. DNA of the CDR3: TGCGCCAGCAGGGCCTCCGGCGGGACTGGGGCCTACGAGCAGTACTTC.

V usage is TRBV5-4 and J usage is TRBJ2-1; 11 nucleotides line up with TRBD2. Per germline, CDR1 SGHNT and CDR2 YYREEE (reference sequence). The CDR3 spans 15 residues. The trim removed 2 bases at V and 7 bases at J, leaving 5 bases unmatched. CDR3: CASSFFSGGGNEQFF. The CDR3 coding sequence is TGTGCCAGCAGCTTTTTTAGCGGGGGGGGTAATGAGCAGTTCTTC.

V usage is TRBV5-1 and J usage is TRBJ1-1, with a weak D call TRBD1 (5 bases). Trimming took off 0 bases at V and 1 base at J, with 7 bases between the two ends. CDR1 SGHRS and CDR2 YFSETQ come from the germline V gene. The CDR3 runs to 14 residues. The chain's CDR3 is CASSLGQQNTEAFF. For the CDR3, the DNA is TGCGCCAGCAGCTTGGGACAGCAGAACACTGAAGCTTTCTTT.

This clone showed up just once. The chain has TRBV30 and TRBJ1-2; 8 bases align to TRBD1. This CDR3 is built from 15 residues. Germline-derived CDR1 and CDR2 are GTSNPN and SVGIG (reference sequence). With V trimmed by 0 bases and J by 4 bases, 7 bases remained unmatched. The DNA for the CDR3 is TGTGCCTGGAGTGTAAGCGACAGGGGTGGCTATGGCTACACCTTC. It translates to CAWSVSDRGGYGYTF.

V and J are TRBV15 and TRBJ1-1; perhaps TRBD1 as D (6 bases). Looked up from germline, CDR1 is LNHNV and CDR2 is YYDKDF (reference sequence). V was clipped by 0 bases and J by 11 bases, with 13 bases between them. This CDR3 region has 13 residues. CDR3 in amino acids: CATSRDFGGVAFF. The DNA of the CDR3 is TGTGCCACCAGCAGAGATTTTGGGGGCGTCGCTTTCTTT.

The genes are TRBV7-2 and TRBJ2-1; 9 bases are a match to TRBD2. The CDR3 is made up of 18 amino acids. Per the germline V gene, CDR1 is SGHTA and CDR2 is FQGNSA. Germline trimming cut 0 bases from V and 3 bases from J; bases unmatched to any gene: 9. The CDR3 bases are TGTGCCAGCAGCTTAGCACTAGCGGGTGGGGTTTTCTACAATGAGCAGTTCTTC. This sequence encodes CASSLALAGGVFYNEQFF.

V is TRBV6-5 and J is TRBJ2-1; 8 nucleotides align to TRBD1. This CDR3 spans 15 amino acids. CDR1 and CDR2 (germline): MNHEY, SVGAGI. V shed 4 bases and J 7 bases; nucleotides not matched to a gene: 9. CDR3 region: CASSWGPGGGNEQFF. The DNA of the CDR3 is TGTGCCAGCAGTTGGGGCCCAGGGGGCGGGAATGAGCAGTTCTTC.

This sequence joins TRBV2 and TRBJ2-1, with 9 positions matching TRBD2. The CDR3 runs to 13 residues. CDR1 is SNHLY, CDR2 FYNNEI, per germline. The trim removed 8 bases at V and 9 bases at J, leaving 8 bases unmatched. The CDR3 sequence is CASGTSRLGEQFF. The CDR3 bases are TGTGCCAGCGGGACTAGCCGGTTGGGTGAGCAGTTCTTC.

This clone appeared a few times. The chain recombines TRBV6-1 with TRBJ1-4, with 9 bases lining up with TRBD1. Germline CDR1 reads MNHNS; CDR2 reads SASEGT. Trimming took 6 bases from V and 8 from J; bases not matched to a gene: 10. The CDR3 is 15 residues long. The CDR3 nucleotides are TGTGCCAGCAGACATACAGGGGGCGGGGGGGAAAAACTGTTTTTT. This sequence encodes CASRHTGGGGEKLFF.

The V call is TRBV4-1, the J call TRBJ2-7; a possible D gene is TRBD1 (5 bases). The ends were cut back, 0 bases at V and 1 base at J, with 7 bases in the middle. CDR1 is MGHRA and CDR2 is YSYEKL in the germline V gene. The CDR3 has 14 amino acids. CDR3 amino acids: CASSQDRQSYEQYF. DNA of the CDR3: TGCGCCAGCAGCCAAGATCGACAGTCCTACGAGCAGTACTTC.

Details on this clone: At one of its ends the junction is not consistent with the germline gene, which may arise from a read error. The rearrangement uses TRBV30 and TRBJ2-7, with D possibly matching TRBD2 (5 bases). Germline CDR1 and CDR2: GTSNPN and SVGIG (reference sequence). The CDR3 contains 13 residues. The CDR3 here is CAWGVGSLYEQYF. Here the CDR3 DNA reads TGTGCCTGGGGTGTGGGGAGTCTCTACGAGCAGTACTTC.

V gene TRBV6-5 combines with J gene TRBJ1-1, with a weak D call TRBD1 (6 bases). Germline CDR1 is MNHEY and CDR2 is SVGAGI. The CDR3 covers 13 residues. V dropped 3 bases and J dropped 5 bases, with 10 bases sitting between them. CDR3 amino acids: CASSYFRGTEAFF. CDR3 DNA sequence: TGTGCCAGCAGTTATTTCAGGGGAACTGAAGCTTTCTTT.

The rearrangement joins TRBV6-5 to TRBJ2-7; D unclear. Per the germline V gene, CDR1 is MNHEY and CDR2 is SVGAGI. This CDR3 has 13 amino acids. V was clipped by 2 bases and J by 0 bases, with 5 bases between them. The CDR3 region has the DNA TGTGCCAGCAGTTACGGCCCCTCCTACGAGCAGTACTTC. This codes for CASSYGPSYEQYF.

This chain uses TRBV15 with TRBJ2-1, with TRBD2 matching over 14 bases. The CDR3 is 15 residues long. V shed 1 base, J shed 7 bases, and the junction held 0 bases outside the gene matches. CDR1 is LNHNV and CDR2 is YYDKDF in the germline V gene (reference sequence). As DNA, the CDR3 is TGTGCCACCAGCAGAGGGACTAGCGGGGGGAATGAGCAGTTCTTC. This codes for CATSRGTSGGNEQFF. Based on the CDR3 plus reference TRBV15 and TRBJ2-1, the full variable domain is DAMVIQNPRYQVTQFGKPVTLSCSQTLNHNVMYWYQQKSSQAPKLLFHYYDKDFNNEADTPDNFQSRRPNTSFCFLDIRSPGLGDTAMYLCATSRGTSGGNEQFFGPGTRLTVL.

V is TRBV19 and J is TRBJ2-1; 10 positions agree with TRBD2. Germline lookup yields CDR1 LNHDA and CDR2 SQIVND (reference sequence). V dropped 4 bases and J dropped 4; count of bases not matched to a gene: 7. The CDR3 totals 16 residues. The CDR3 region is CASSRRTSGAYNEQFF. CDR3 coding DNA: TGTGCCAGTAGTAGACGAACTAGCGGGGCTTACAATGAGCAGTTCTTC.

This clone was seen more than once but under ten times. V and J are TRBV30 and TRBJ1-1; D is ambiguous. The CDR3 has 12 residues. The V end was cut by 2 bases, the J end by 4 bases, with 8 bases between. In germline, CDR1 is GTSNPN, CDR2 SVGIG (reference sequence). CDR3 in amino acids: CAWSRTGTEAFF. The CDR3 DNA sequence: TGTGCCTGGAGTCGTACGGGCACTGAAGCTTTCTTT.

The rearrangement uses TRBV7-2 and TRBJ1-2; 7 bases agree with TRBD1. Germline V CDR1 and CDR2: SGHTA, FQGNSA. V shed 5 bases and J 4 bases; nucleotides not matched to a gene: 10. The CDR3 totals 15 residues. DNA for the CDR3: TGTGCCAGCAGCACCGGGACAGACTCTCTCTATGGCTACACCTTC. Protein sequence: CASSTGTDSLYGYTF.

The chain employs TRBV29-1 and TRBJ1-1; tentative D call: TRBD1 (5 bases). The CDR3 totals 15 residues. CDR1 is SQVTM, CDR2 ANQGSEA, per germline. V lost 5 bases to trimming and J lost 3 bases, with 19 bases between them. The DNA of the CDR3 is TGCAGCGTTTTTCGGACGGGAGGAGGGGACACTGAAGCTTTCTTT. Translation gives CSVFRTGGGDTEAFF. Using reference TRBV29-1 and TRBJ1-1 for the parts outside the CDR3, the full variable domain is SAVISQKPSRDICQRGTSLTIQCQVDSQVTMMFWYRQQPGQSLTLIATANQGSEATYESGFVIDKFPISRPNLTFSTLTVSNMSPEDSSIYLCSVFRTGGGDTEAFFGQGTRLTVV.

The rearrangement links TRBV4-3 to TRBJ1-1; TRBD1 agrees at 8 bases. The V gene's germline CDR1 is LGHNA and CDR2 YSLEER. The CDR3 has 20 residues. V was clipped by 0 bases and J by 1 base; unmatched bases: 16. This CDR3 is CASSQDSPPGGWGPNTEAFF. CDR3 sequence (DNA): TGCGCCAGCAGCCAAGATTCCCCTCCAGGGGGCTGGGGGCCGAACACTGAAGCTTTCTTT.